At least ten counts were recorded for the clone carrying this TCR beta chain. Trimming pared 3 bases from V and 7 bases from J, leaving 13 bases between. The CDR3 extends over 14 amino acids. The germline gives CDR1 SGHRS, CDR2 YFSETQ. The source of the sample is a study of neurological immune-mediated disorders. TCRdb called the 5' RACE reads again in MiXCR, with one record for every CDR3 protein. The sample has around 70,000 distinct CDR3 sequences; 3.2% are singletons. The rearrangement joins TRBV5-1 to TRBJ2-2; D might be TRBD2 (6 bases). Source material: PBMCs. This TCR derives from a woman in her fifties or sixties with multiple sclerosis. The CDR3 reads CASSSLEGGGELFF. CDR3 nucleotide sequence: TGCGCCAGCAGCTCCCTGGAGGGCGGCGGGGAGCTGTTTTTT.